The clone carrying this T cell receptor (beta chain) was seen just once. Trimming took 0 bases from V and 5 from J, leaving 13 bases between them. Germline values: CDR1 KGHSH, CDR2 LQKENI. The CDR3 has 16 residues. This record belongs to a study of T cell changes during pregnancy in multiple sclerosis. Clones were sequenced by immunoSEQ multiplex PCR, and TCRdb holds only the in-frame ones, with some missing. The sample lists some 70,000 clones; 75% to 95% were seen once. J is TRBJ2-2 and V is TRBV18; perhaps TRBD2 as D (7 bases). This sequence originates from a female donor in good health, enrolled as a control in a pregnancy study. This material consisted of CD4+ T cells from peripheral blood mononuclear cells, taken in the third trimester of pregnancy. CDR3 nucleotides: TGTGCCAGCTCACCACCGAACGGGGGGCAGACCGGGGAGCTGTTTTTT. Amino acid sequence: CASSPPNGGQTGELFF.